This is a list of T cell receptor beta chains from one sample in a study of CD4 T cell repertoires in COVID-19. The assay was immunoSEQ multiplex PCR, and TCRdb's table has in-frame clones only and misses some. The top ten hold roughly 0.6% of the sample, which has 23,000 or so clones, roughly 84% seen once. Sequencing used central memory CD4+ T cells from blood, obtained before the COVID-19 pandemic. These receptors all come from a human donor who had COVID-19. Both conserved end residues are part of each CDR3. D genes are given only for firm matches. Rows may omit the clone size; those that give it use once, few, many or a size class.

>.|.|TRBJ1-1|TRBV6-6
TGTGCCAGCAGTTATGTTGGGGGCGTGACTGAAGCTTTCTTT
CASSYVGGVTEAFF
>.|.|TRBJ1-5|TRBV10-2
TGCGCCAGCAGTGATTCGTCGGTTTATCAGCCCCAGCATTTT
CASSDSSVYQPQHF
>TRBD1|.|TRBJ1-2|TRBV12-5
TGTGCTAGTGGTTTGGCCCTGGGACAGGCGACTTATGGCTACACCTTC
CASGLALGQATYGYTF
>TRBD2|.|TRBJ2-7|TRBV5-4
TGTGCCAGCAGCCGTAGCGGGAGATCCTACGAGCAGTACTTC
CASSRSGRSYEQYF
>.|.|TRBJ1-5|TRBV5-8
TGTGCCAGCAGCTTGACAGGCGGGGGCAATCAGCCCCAGCATTTT
CASSLTGGGNQPQHF
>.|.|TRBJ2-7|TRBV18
TGTGCCAGCTCACGTGGGGCAGTCACCTACGAGCAGTACTTC
CASSRGAVTYEQYF
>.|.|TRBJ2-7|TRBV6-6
TGTGCCAGCAGTCTGGGAGGCCGTTACGAGCAGTACTTC
CASSLGGRYEQYF
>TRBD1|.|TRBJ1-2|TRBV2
TGTGCCAGCTCCGGGGACAGTGGCTACACCTTC
CASSGDSGYTF
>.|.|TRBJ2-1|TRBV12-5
TGTGCTAGTGGTTTCGACATATACAATGAGCAGTTCTTC
CASGFDIYNEQFF
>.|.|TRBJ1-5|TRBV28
TGTGTCACTCGCAGGGGTCTCAATAGCAATCAGCCCCAGCATTTT
CVTRRGLNSNQPQHF
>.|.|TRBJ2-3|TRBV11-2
TGTGCCAGCAGCTTAGTCCGGCCCAGCGGCACAGATACGCAGTATTTT
CASSLVRPSGTDTQYF
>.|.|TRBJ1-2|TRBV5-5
TGTGCCAGCAGCCCGTTATACGACGGGGAAGGTGGCTACACCTTC
CASSPLYDGEGGYTF
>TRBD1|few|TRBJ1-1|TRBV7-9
TGTGCCAGCAGCTTGGGACAGGGGATGAACACTGAAGCTTTCTTT
CASSLGQGMNTEAFF
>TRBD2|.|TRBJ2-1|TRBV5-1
TGCGCCAGCAGCTTGGGCCTAGCGGGAGAAGGCGATGAGCAGTTCTTC
CASSLGLAGEGDEQFF
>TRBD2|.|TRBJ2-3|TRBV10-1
TGCGCCAGCAGTGAGACAGTCGGCGGAGCTAGCGGGGCCTTAGATACGCAGTATTTT
CASSETVGGASGALDTQYF
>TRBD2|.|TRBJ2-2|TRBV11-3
TGTGCCAGCAGCTTAGGCCGGGGGAGGGACACCGGGGAGCTGTTTTTT
CASSLGRGRDTGELFF
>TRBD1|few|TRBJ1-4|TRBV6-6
TGTGCCAGCACTGACCCGGGACAGGGAGGACGGAAACTGTTTTTT
CASTDPGQGGRKLFF
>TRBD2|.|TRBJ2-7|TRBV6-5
TGTGCCAGCAGCACTAGCGGGAGGAGCTCCTACGAGCAGTACTTC
CASSTSGRSSYEQYF
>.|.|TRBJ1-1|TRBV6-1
TGTGCCAGCCGGAGTGGGAACACTGAAGCTTTCTTT
CASRSGNTEAFF
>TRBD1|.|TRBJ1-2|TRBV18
TGTGCCAGCTCACCAGAGAAGGGGGCAGGAGCTGGCTACACCTTC
CASSPEKGAGAGYTF
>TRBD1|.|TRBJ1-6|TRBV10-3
TGTGCCATCAGAGGCCAGGGGGCGCTTAATAGTTCACCCCTCCACTTT
CAIRGQGALNSSPLHF
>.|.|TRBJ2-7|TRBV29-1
TGCAGCGTTGGGCAGGATGCTTACGAGCAGTACTTC
CSVGQDAYEQYF
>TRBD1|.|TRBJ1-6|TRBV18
TGTGCCAGCTCACTCCGGGACAGGGGTTCACCCCTCCACTTT
CASSLRDRGSPLHF
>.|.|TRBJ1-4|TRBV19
TGTGCCAGTAGGGAGGTTGGAGGTGAAAAACTGTTTTTT
CASREVGGEKLFF
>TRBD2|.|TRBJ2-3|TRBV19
TGTGCCAGTAGCGGACTAGCGGACGGCTCCAGTACGCAGTATTTT
CASSGLADGSSTQYF
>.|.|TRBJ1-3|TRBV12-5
TGTGCTAGTGGTCTTAACAGGGACACCATATATTTT
CASGLNRDTIYF
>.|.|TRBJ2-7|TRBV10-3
TGTGCCATCAGTTCCCCGGACAAATCCTACGAGCAGTACTTC
CAISSPDKSYEQYF
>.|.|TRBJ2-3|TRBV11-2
TGTGCCAGCAGCTTAGAGCAGACAGATACGCAGTATTTT
CASSLEQTDTQYF
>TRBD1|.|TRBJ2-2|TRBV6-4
TGTGCCAGCATTCGACAGGGTGCGACCGGGGAGCTGTTTTTT
CASIRQGATGELFF
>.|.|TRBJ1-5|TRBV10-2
TGCGCCAGCAGCGGGATTAATCAGCCCCAGCATTTT
CASSGINQPQHF
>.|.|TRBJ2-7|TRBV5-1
TGCGCCAGCAGTCCCGGGACATCGCTCTCCTACGAGCAGTACTTC
CASSPGTSLSYEQYF
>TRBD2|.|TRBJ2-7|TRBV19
TGTGCCAGTAGTATTAAGACTAGCGGGGCCTACGAGCAGTACTTC
CASSIKTSGAYEQYF
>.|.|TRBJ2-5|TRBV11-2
TGTGCCAGCAGCTTAGACGGGAGAAGCCAAGAGACCCAGTACTTC
CASSLDGRSQETQYF
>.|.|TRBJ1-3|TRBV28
TGTGCCACGCGCGTTTCTGGAAACACCATATATTTT
CATRVSGNTIYF
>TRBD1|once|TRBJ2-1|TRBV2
TGTGCCAGCAGCGCGGACAGGGTCTACAATGAGCAGTTCTTC
CASSADRVYNEQFF
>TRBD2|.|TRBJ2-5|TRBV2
TGTGCCAGCACGGCAGGGCGGACTAGCGGAAAAGAGACCCAGTACTTC
CASTAGRTSGKETQYF
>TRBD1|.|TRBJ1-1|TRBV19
TGTGCCAGTAGTATTAAAATGGGACAGGGTACCCCTGAAGCTTTCTTT
CASSIKMGQGTPEAFF
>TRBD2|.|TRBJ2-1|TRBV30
TGTGCCTGGGGAATGACGGGGGGTGAGCAGTTCTTC
CAWGMTGGEQFF
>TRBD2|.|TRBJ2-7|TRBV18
TGTGCCAGCTCACCCCAAGGCGGGAGGGAGCAGTACTTC
CASSPQGGREQYF
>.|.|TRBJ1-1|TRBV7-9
TGTGCCAGCACCTTGAGTGAAGGGGGCACTGAAGCTTTCTTT
CASTLSEGGTEAFF
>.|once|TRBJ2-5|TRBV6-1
TGTGCCAGCAGCTATCGTTTCCAAGAGACCCAGTACTTC
CASSYRFQETQYF
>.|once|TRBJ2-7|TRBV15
TGTGCCACCAGCAGAGATCCGGCAGGCTACGAGCAGTACTTC
CATSRDPAGYEQYF
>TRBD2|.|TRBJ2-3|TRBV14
TGTGCCAGCAGCCCTAGTAGCGGGGTGGATACGCAGTATTTT
CASSPSSGVDTQYF
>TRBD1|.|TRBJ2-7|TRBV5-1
TGCGCCAGCAGCCCGGGGGACAGGGACTACGAGCAGTACTTC
CASSPGDRDYEQYF
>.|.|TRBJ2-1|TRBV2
TGTGCCAGCAGTGAGAGGGCGGGCACTCCTCCTGAGCAGTTCTTC
CASSERAGTPPEQFF
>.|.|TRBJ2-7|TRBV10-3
TGTGCCATCGGACAGTACTCCTACGAGCAGTACTTC
CAIGQYSYEQYF
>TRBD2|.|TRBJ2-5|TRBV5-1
TGCGCCAGCAGCCCCAGGACTAGTACCCAAGAGACCCAGTACTTC
CASSPRTSTQETQYF
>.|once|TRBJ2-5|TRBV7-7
TGTGCCAGCAGCTTAACCAGGATCGAGACCCAGTACTTC
CASSLTRIETQYF
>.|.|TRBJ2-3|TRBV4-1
TGCGCCAGCAGCCAAGAATCGGCGTTAGCGAGCACAGATACGCAGTATTTT
CASSQESALASTDTQYF
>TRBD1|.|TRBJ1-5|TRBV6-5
TGTGCCAGCAGTTCCGACAGGGGAAACAATCAGCCCCAGCATTTT
CASSSDRGNNQPQHF
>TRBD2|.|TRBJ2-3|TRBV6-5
TGTGCCAGCAGTTCGACTAGCGGGGGGCTCGGAGATACGCAGTATTTT
CASSSTSGGLGDTQYF
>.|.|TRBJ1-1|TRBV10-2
TGCGCCAGCAGTAGAGCGGGCTCAAACACTGAAGCTTTCTTT
CASSRAGSNTEAFF
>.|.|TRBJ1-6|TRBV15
TGTGCCACCAGCAGGGAGGGTGGCAGAATGGATTCACCCCTCCACTTT
CATSREGGRMDSPLHF
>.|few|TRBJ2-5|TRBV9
TGTGCCAGCAGCCCGCCCGGTCAGGGTGGTGAGACCCAGTACTTC
CASSPPGQGGETQYF
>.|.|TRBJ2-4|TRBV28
TGTGCCAGCAGTTTAAGTGGGACTGGAAACATTCAGTACTTC
CASSLSGTGNIQYF
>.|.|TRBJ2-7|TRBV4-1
TGCGCCAGCAGCCAACCGACAGGGAGGTCACCCTACGAGCAGTACTTC
CASSQPTGRSPYEQYF
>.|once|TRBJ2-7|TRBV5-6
TGTGCCAGCAGCCCACAGGGATACACCTACGAGCAGTACTTC
CASSPQGYTYEQYF